Shown below are 25 T cell receptor beta chains from a single sample sequenced in a study of graft-versus-host responses after intestinal transplantation. These receptors' antigens are unknown. TCRdb's copy holds only in-frame clones and misses some; the assay was immunoSEQ multiplex PCR. In the table there are some 93,000 clones, roughly nine tenths of which are singletons. This specimen consisted of unstimulated CD8+ T cells sorted from spleen or lymph node cells, obtained before intestinal transplant. All receptors come from a human donor who received an intestinal transplant.

V is TRBV30 and J is TRBJ2-7, with 8 bases fitting TRBD2. CDR1 is GTSNPN, CDR2 SVGIG, per germline (reference sequence). CDR3 length: 13 residues. The CDR3 loop reads CTGSTSGANEQYF. For the CDR3, the DNA is TGTACCGGTTCTACTAGCGGTGCGAACGAGCAGTACTTC. The complete variable domain, with remaining parts taken from reference TRBV30 and TRBJ2-7, reads SQTIHQWPATLVQPVGSPLSLECTVEGTSNPNLYWYRQAAGRGLQLLFYSVGIGQISSEVPQNLSASRPQDRQFILSSKKLLLSDSGFYLCTGSTSGANEQYFGPGTRLTVT.

This chain joins TRBV4-1 and TRBJ2-5; TRBD1 matches 7 bases. This CDR3 contains 14 residues. With V trimmed by 4 bases and J by 5 bases, 7 bases remained unmatched. The germline gives CDR1 MGHRA, CDR2 YSYEKL. DNA of the CDR3: TGCGCCAGCAGCCCAACAGGGGCGGTGGAGACCCAGTACTTC. It specifies CASSPTGAVETQYF.

The V and J genes are TRBV19 and TRBJ1-1; D may be TRBD1 (5 bases). Trimming removed 6 bases at V and 8 bases at J, with 19 bases between. The V gene's germline CDR1 is LNHDA and CDR2 SQIVND (reference sequence). The CDR3 is 14 amino acids. Here the CDR3 reads CASSTPVGRGEAFF. As DNA, the CDR3 is TGTGCCAGTAGCACCCCCGTGGGCCGGGGGGAAGCTTTCTTT.

This clone was recorded only once. The CDR3 nucleotides are TGCAGCGTTGTGAGCGAGAACACCGGGGAGCTGTTTTTT. It yields the protein CSVVSENTGELFF. The chain employs TRBV29-1 and TRBJ2-2, with D unclear. Trimming left V 4 bases short and J 1 base short, with 7 bases between. The CDR3 contains 13 residues. Germline V CDR1 and CDR2: SQVTM, ANQGSEA.

This clone was counted only a few times. Other DNA sequences in the sample encode the same CDR3. The J gene is TRBJ2-7, the V gene TRBV4-3, with 10 bases lining up with TRBD2. Per germline, CDR1 LGHNA and CDR2 YSLEER. CDR3 length equals 14 residues. Germline trimming cut 1 base from V and 3 bases from J; bases unmatched to any gene: 0. CDR3 nucleotide sequence: TGCGCCAGCAGCCAAGGGACTAGCGGCTACGAGCAGTACTTC. The encoded protein is CASSQGTSGYEQYF.

The V call is TRBV2, the J call TRBJ1-1; D remains unclear. This CDR3 contains 14 residues. With 8 bases removed from V and 0 bases from J, the gap between germline ends came to 13 bases. The V gene's germline CDR1 is SNHLY and CDR2 FYNNEI. In nucleotides, the CDR3 is TGTGCCAGCGGAGGAGGGAGGATGAACACTGAAGCTTTCTTT. As protein: CASGGGRMNTEAFF.

The genes are TRBV5-1 and TRBJ2-1, with D tentatively TRBD2 (6 bases). This CDR3 spans 16 amino acids. Germline V lookup: CDR1 SGHRS, CDR2 YFSETQ. Trimming removed 0 bases at V and 0 bases at J, with 10 bases between. This chain's CDR3 is CASSLGRGISYNEQFF. In DNA, the CDR3 is TGCGCCAGCAGCTTGGGACGGGGGATCTCCTACAATGAGCAGTTCTTC.

V and J are TRBV6-5 and TRBJ2-1; D may be TRBD2 (6 bases). V was shortened by 0 bases and J by 2 bases, with 8 bases between the two germline ends. Germline values: CDR1 MNHEY, CDR2 SVGAGI. This CDR3 spans 15 amino acids. CDR3 nucleotide sequence: TGTGCCAGCAGTTACTCCGGGGGAACCTACAATGAGCAGTTCTTC. The encoded protein is CASSYSGGTYNEQFF.

V is TRBV5-5 and J is TRBJ2-7; 7 bases line up with TRBD1. This CDR3 contains 14 residues. V trimming: 2 bases; J trimming: 2 bases; junction bases outside the gene matches: 4. CDR1 SGHKS and CDR2 YYEKEE come from the germline V gene (reference sequence). The CDR3 loop reads CASSFDRVAYEQYF. The CDR3 region has the DNA TGTGCCAGCAGCTTTGACAGGGTGGCCTACGAGCAGTACTTC.

V is TRBV29-1 and J is TRBJ2-7; 11 nucleotides match TRBD1. This CDR3 region has 14 residues. The trim removed 2 bases at V and 2 bases at J, leaving 2 bases unmatched. Germline loops: CDR1 SQVTM, CDR2 ANQGSEA. CDR3 loop: CSVEPGQGAYEQYF. In nucleotides, the CDR3 is TGCAGCGTTGAACCGGGACAGGGGGCCTACGAGCAGTACTTC.

This chain joins TRBV19 and TRBJ1-1; D not certain. CDR1 is LNHDA and CDR2 is SQIVND in the germline V gene (reference sequence). The CDR3 extends over 16 amino acids. V was trimmed by 5 bases and J by 2 bases, leaving 18 bases between them. The CDR3 coding sequence is TGTGCCAGTAGTGTCGACCCCGAGGGCCTCAACACTGAAGCTTTCTTT. Its protein is CASSVDPEGLNTEAFF.

This clone was observed once. The gene calls are TRBV12-5 and TRBJ2-5, with 13 nucleotides matching TRBD2. V was pared by 0 bases and J by 1 base, with 5 bases of the junction left unmatched. There are 18 residues in the CDR3. Per the germline V gene, CDR1 is LGHNT and CDR2 is FRNRAP. The CDR3 here is CASGLVLGTSGVQETQYF. The CDR3 region has the DNA TGTGCTAGTGGTTTGGTACTGGGGACTAGCGGGGTCCAAGAGACCCAGTACTTC.

The V and J genes are TRBV4-1 and TRBJ2-7, with TRBD2 identical over 7 bases. The CDR3 totals 15 residues. Unmatched junction bases numbered 5, after V lost 1 base and J lost 2 bases. CDR1 is MGHRA and CDR2 is YSYEKL in the germline V gene. As DNA, the CDR3 is TGCGCCAGCAGCCAAGTGAGCGGGGATACCTACGAGCAGTACTTC. Its protein is CASSQVSGDTYEQYF.

The chain is built from TRBV7-6 and TRBJ2-3; 8 bases map to TRBD2. This CDR3 is built from 18 residues. The V segment lost 2 bases and the J segment 0 bases; nucleotides outside the gene matches: 10. CDR1 and CDR2 from the germline V gene are SGHVS and FNYEAQ. The CDR3 loop is CASSLYRSGGSSTDTQYF. DNA of the CDR3: TGTGCCAGCAGCTTATATCGGAGCGGGGGTTCTAGCACAGATACGCAGTATTTT.

This sequence joins TRBV15 and TRBJ2-5; 7 nucleotides align to TRBD2. Near its end, the DNA agrees better with TRBJ2-7, so the J call may be wrong. This CDR3 spans 16 amino acids. Germline loops: CDR1 LNHNV, CDR2 YYDKDF (reference sequence). The CDR3: CATSRDAHMGGSEQYF. CDR3 DNA: TGTGCCACCAGCAGAGATGCCCATATGGGCGGGAGCGAGCAGTACTTC.

This clone came up a few times. The chain uses TRBV30 and TRBJ1-5, with D maybe TRBD1 (6 bases). The V end lost 3 bases, the J end lost 0 bases, and 12 bases lay between the germline ends. Germline lookup yields CDR1 GTSNPN and CDR2 SVGIG (reference sequence). The CDR3 totals 15 residues. The CDR3 sequence is CAWSAGTISNQPQHF. The CDR3, as DNA: TGTGCCTGGAGCGCAGGGACAATTAGCAATCAGCCCCAGCATTTT.

V and J are TRBV7-3 and TRBJ2-3; 8 bases are shared with TRBD2. The junction had 10 bases not matched to a gene; V was cut back by 5 bases and J by 6 bases. Germline V gene data show CDR1 as SGHTA and CDR2 as FQGTGA. The CDR3 is 15 residues long. This chain's CDR3 is CASSPLAGPGDTQYF. The CDR3 DNA follows: TGTGCCAGCAGCCCCTTAGCGGGACCAGGCGATACGCAGTATTTT.

The J gene is TRBJ2-5, the V gene TRBV7-9; 8 bases agree with TRBD2. The CDR3 is 16 amino acids. V dropped 5 bases and J dropped 5; count of bases not matched to a gene: 13. Germline V gene data show CDR1 as SEHNR and CDR2 as FQNEAQ (reference sequence). The CDR3 DNA follows: TGTGCCAGCAGCGCCACGGACGGGGGGGCCGGGGAGACCCAGTACTTC. This sequence encodes CASSATDGGAGETQYF.

The gene calls are TRBV30 and TRBJ1-6; D is unresolved. The V end was cut by 2 bases, the J end by 8 bases, with 10 bases between. Germline-derived CDR1 and CDR2 are GTSNPN and SVGIG (reference sequence). The length of the CDR3 is 13 residues. The CDR3 DNA follows: TGTGCCTGGAGTTTAAACTCCGATTCACCCCTCCACTTT. Translation gives CAWSLNSDSPLHF.

This clone was observed a few times. An end of the junction differs from the germline gene, which may be a read error. The chain joins TRBV5-6 to TRBJ1-3, with a possible D match to TRBD1 (6 bases). This CDR3 spans 16 amino acids. CDR1 and CDR2 from the germline V gene are SGHDT and YYEEEE. CDR3 DNA sequence: TGTGCCAGCAGTTTGGGACATGCCGACTCTGGAAACACCATATATTTT. This encodes CASSLGHADSGNTIYF.

The J gene is TRBJ1-5, the V gene TRBV23-1; 9 bases match TRBD1. TRBV23-1 is classed as an ORF, of uncertain function. The CDR3 sequence is 14 residues long. V shed 8 bases, J shed 5 bases, and the junction held 7 bases outside the gene matches. CDR3 region: CASRKDRGYQPQHF. DNA for the CDR3: TGCGCCAGCCGGAAGGACAGGGGATATCAGCCCCAGCATTTT.

The chain employs TRBV5-6 and TRBJ2-7; D not certain. This CDR3 contains 15 residues. Germline CDR1 is SGHDT and CDR2 is YYEEEE. Trimming left V 0 bases short and J 3 bases short, with 13 bases between. CDR3: CASSLGVVVSYEQYF. CDR3 in DNA: TGTGCCAGCAGCTTGGGCGTGGTGGTGAGCTACGAGCAGTACTTC.

The chain combines TRBV11-2 with TRBJ1-1; the match to TRBD1 covers 8 bases. This CDR3 spans 13 amino acids. V shed 5 bases and J 8 bases; nucleotides not matched to a gene: 7. Germline CDR1 reads SGHAT; CDR2 reads FQNNGV. This CDR3 is CASSATGDGEAFF. CDR3 nucleotide sequence: TGTGCCAGCAGCGCGACAGGGGATGGGGAAGCTTTCTTT.

The gene calls are TRBV2 and TRBJ2-5; tentative D call: TRBD2 (7 bases). The assigned J gene may be wrong: the sequence end matches TRBJ2-7 better. In germline, CDR1 is SNHLY, CDR2 FYNNEI. This CDR3 is built from 14 residues. CDR3 loop: CATNGGGASYEQYF. Here the CDR3 DNA reads TGTGCCACCAATGGGGGGGGCGCGTCCTACGAGCAGTACTTC.

A single count supports this clone. The CDR3: CASSLEQEPSPNYGYTF. DNA of the CDR3: TGTGCCAGCAGCTTAGAGCAGGAACCAAGCCCTAACTATGGCTACACCTTC. The chain couples TRBV7-8 to TRBJ1-2; D gene uncertain. V was trimmed by 1 base and J by 0 bases, leaving 15 bases between them. This CDR3 has 17 residues. From germline, CDR1 is SGHVS and CDR2 FQNEAQ.